This T cell receptor (beta chain) was identified in a study of T cells in Graves' hyperthyroidism and ophthalmopathy. The ends lost 7 bases at V and 6 bases at J; junction bases unmatched: 8. The germline V gene encodes CDR1 SGHNT and CDR2 YYREEE (reference sequence). The CDR3 spans 15 residues. An absence of ophthalmopathy progression within 18 months meant stable Graves' hyperthyroidism. The PBMCs were taken from about 10 ml of fresh peripheral blood. TCR beta CDR3 regions were amplified from RNA transcripts. An initial round of RT-PCR targeting the TCR CDR3 relied on the HTBI primer set. TCRdb used MiXCR to reprocess the multiplex PCR reads, holding one entry per CDR3 protein. The sample lists hundreds of thousands of distinct CDR3 sequences, 14% occurring once. Points from the study as a whole: Most thyroid clonotypes that were expanded above 0.001 also turned up in blood.

Details on this clonotype: Its specificity is not known.

The receptor was derived from a young woman with Graves' hyperthyroidism. The chain uses TRBV5-4 and TRBJ2-2; 11 nucleotides line up with TRBD2. The specimen sequenced was blood. The CDR3, as DNA: TGTGCCAGCGGGGAACTAGCGGGAGCACCCGGGGAGCTGTTTTTT. The encoded protein is CASGELAGAPGELFF.